These 3 T cell receptor beta chains were sequenced from one sample in a study of cytomegalovirus exposure and HLA in healthy donors. The primer mix had 60 Vbeta and 13 Jbeta primers. Profiled with immunoSEQ multiplex PCR; TCRdb holds only in-frame clones, not every one. Of about 190,000 clones detected, about 69% appear once; the ten largest clones hold about 4.6%. The sample taken for sequencing was PBMCs. The source is a man younger than 40 in good health and CMV-seropositive.

This clone was observed a handful of times. V and J are TRBV5-1 and TRBJ1-1; possibly TRBD1 for D (6 bases). V was pared by 0 bases and J by 2 bases, with 14 bases between. The length of the CDR3 is 16 residues. Looked up from germline, CDR1 is SGHRS and CDR2 is YFSETQ. CDR3 residues: CASSLARNRVNTEAFF. In DNA, the CDR3 is TGCGCCAGCAGCTTGGCGAGAAACAGGGTTAACACTGAAGCTTTCTTT.

This chain links TRBV9 with TRBJ2-1, with 10 nucleotides matching TRBD2. The CDR3 is 17 amino acids. The V gene's germline CDR1 is SGDLS and CDR2 YYNGEE. V lost 4 bases to trimming and J lost 9 bases; unmatched junction nucleotides: 16. DNA of the CDR3: TGTGCCAGCAGCCCCTCAACCCGTCTAGCGGGAGAGATTGAGCAGTTCTTC. As protein: CASSPSTRLAGEIEQFF.

The chain recombines TRBV19 with TRBJ2-7; D perhaps matches TRBD2 (6 bases). The germline V and J ends were trimmed by 6 bases and 5 bases, with 20 bases remaining between them. CDR3 size: 15 residues. The V gene's germline CDR1 is LNHDA and CDR2 SQIVND (reference sequence). The CDR3 coding sequence is TGTGCCAGTAGGGGGGGAAACTCACCCGCTAACGAGCAGTACTTC. It encodes CASRGGNSPANEQYF.